This TCR beta chain was profiled in a study of shared clonotypes between healthy human individuals. Sequenced by immunoSEQ multiplex PCR; TCRdb stores in-frame clones only, minus some. The data contain about 340,000 clones, less than 75% of them singletons. After removal of 4 bases from V and 4 bases from J, the junction contained 12 bases not matched to a gene. Looked up from germline, CDR1 is SNHLY and CDR2 is FYNNEI. The CDR3 spans 16 residues. What was sequenced was memory CD4+ T cells sorted from blood. Stated subset: CD45RA-negative fraction. The chain couples TRBV2 to TRBJ2-7; 8 nucleotides line up with TRBD2. This sequence originates from a man aged 30 to 45 in good health. Here the CDR3 DNA reads TGTGCCAGCAGTGTTCCTAGAAGCGGGAGCGGGTACGAGCAGTACTTC. This codes for CASSVPRSGSGYEQYF.